This is a list of T cell receptor beta chains from one sample in a study of T-cell memory formation after mild COVID-19. A single record per CDR3 protein comes from TCRdb applying MiXCR to the 5' RACE reads. The data show roughly 450,000 distinct CDR3 sequences, roughly 18% seen once. The sample consisted of PBMCs or a T cell subset sorted from them (not recorded which). All receptors derive from an adult woman who had mild COVID-19 (a few samples of this study predate the infection). Cell type and time point are not known. The CDR3 runs from the conserved cysteine through the conserved F or W. D genes are given only for firm matches. Clone size is given for some rows only: seen once, a few or many times, or a class if the clone is expanded.

size | J | D | length | V | DNA | CDR3
many | TRBJ2-5 | . | 14 | TRBV28 | TGTGCCAGCGGTGTTTTGGGGAGGAAAGAGACCCAGTACTTC | CASGVLGRKETQYF
. | TRBJ2-2 | . | 15 | TRBV12-3/TRBV12-4 | TGTGCCAGCAGGCCGGGATCAGGGGCCTCCGGGGAGCTGTTTTTT | CASRPGSGASGELFF
many | TRBJ2-3 | . | 14 | TRBV15 | TGTGCCACCAGCAGAAGACTGAGCACAGATACGCAGTATTTT | CATSRRLSTDTQYF
. | TRBJ2-1 | TRBD1 | 15 | TRBV11-2 | TGTGCCAGCAGCTTAGGGGACAGGGGAACTAGGGAGCAGTTCTTC | CASSLGDRGTREQFF
few | TRBJ2-1 | . | 15 | TRBV6-4 | TGTGCCAGCAGTGACTCGGCGGGATCCTACAATGAGCAGTTCTTC | CASSDSAGSYNEQFF
. | TRBJ2-2 | . | 15 | TRBV19 | TGTGCCAGTAGTCCCTCTCGACGGGGGACCGGGGAGCTGTTTTTT | CASSPSRRGTGELFF
many | TRBJ1-5 | TRBD1 | 18 | TRBV6-6 | TGTGCCAGCAGCCCCACAGGACAGGGGACGGAGAGCAATCAGCCCCAGCATTTT | CASSPTGQGTESNQPQHF
. | TRBJ2-7 | TRBD1 | 13 | TRBV12-3/TRBV12-4 | TGTGCCAGCAGGAGGGACAGTTCCTACGAGCAGTACTTC | CASRRDSSYEQYF
. | TRBJ2-1 | TRBD2 | 16 | TRBV20-1 | TGCAGTGCTAGACGGCCTAGCGGGAGGGCCGTAAATGAGCAGTTCTTC | CSARRPSGRAVNEQFF
. | TRBJ2-5 | TRBD1 | 16 | TRBV7-9 | TGTGCCAGCAGCTTAGTCGCGGGACAGGGGAGAGAGACCCAGTACTTC | CASSLVAGQGRETQYF
. | TRBJ2-3 | . | 18 | TRBV7-9 | TGTGCCAGCAGCCTCAGCAGACTAGAGAAGACTAGCACAGATACGCAGTATTTT | CASSLSRLEKTSTDTQYF
few | TRBJ2-7 | . | 15 | TRBV15 | TGTGCCACCAGCCGGGGGGACAAGCCCTCCTACGAGCAGTACTTC | CATSRGDKPSYEQYF
. | TRBJ2-1 | TRBD1 | 14 | TRBV20-1 | TGCAGTGCTTTTGACAGGGGCGCCTACAATGAGCAGTTCTTC | CSAFDRGAYNEQFF
few | TRBJ2-7 | . | 13 | TRBV7-3 | TGTGCCAGCAGCTTAAGCCAGGGGCGCGAGCAGTACTTC | CASSLSQGREQYF
few | TRBJ2-7 | TRBD1 | 15 | TRBV9 | TGTGCCAGCAGCGGATCAATGACAGGGTCCTACGAGCAGTACTTC | CASSGSMTGSYEQYF
few | TRBJ2-5 | . | 14 | TRBV14 | TGTGCCAGCAGCCCCTCCCAGCGGCAAGAGACCCAGTACTTC | CASSPSQRQETQYF
many | TRBJ2-3 | . | 11 | TRBV18 | TGTGCCAGCAGCCCCACAGATACGCAGTATTTT | CASSPTDTQYF
. | TRBJ2-2 | TRBD2 | 18 | TRBV5-6 | TGTGCCAGCAGCTTGGCCCTGACTAGCGGGGGGGCCGCCGGGGAGCTGTTTTTT | CASSLALTSGGAAGELFF
few | TRBJ1-1 | TRBD1 | 15 | TRBV10-3 | TGTGCCATCAGTTCTCGCCGGGACAGGGGCACTGAAGCTTTCTTT | CAISSRRDRGTEAFF
. | TRBJ1-3 | . | 17 | TRBV11-2 | TGTGCCAGCAGCTTATCGGACTGGGCGATATCTGGAAACACCATATATTTT | CASSLSDWAISGNTIYF
many | TRBJ2-1 | . | 12 | TRBV11-2 | TGTGCCAGCAGCTTAGAGGGTCTAGCCCAGTTCTTC | CASSLEGLAQFF
. | TRBJ2-7 | . | 14 | TRBV5-1 | TGCGCCAGCAGCTTGGAATCACGGGGGTACGAGCAGTACTTC | CASSLESRGYEQYF
few | TRBJ1-1 | . | 15 | TRBV18 | TGTGCCAGCTCACCTTCGGCCATGATGAACACTGAAGCTTTCTTT | CASSPSAMMNTEAFF
. | TRBJ1-1 | . | 13 | TRBV2 | TGTGCCAGCAGCCCTCGGGCCTCCCCTGAAGCTTTCTTT | CASSPRASPEAFF
few | TRBJ1-5 | . | 14 | TRBV20-1 | TGCAGTATAGGGGTCGGACAGAACAATCAGCCCCAGCATTTT | CSIGVGQNNQPQHF
few | TRBJ2-2 | TRBD1 | 15 | TRBV24-1 | TGTGCCACCAGTGATTCCGGACAGGGGCCCGGGGAGCTGTTTTTT | CATSDSGQGPGELFF
few | TRBJ1-6 | . | 15 | TRBV9 | TGTGCCAGCAGCCCGCTCGACAGCTTAAATTCACCCCTCCACTTT | CASSPLDSLNSPLHF
few | TRBJ2-7 | TRBD2 | 18 | TRBV20-1 | TGCAGTGCTGGACAACTAGCCAGTGGGAGGGCTGGATTTAGGGAGCAGTACTTC | CSAGQLASGRAGFREQYF